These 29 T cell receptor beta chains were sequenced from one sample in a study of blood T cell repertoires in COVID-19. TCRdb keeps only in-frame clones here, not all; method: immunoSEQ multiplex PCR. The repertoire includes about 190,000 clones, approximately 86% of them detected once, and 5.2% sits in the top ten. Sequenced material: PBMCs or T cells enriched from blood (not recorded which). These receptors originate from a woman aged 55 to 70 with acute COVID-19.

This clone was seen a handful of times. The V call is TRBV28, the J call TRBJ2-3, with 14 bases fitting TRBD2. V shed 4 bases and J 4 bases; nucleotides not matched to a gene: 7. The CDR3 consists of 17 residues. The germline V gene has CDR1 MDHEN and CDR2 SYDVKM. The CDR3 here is CASSSPWTSGGSDTQYF. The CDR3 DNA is TGTGCCAGCAGTTCCCCCTGGACTAGCGGGGGGTCAGATACGCAGTATTTT.

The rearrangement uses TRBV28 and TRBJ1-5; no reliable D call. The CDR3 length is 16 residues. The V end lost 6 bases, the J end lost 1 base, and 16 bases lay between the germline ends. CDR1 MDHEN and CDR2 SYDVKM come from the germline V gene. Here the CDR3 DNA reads TGTGCCAGCAGGGCTAGCCTCCTCCCGAGCAATCAGCCCCAGCATTTT. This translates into CASRASLLPSNQPQHF.

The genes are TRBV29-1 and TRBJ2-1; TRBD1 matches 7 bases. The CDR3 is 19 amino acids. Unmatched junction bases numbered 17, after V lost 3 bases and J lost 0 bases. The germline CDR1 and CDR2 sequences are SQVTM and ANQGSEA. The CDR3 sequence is CSVDRTTGVFSSSYNEQFF. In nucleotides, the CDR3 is TGCAGCGTTGACCGCACTACAGGGGTCTTTTCTAGCTCCTACAATGAGCAGTTCTTC.

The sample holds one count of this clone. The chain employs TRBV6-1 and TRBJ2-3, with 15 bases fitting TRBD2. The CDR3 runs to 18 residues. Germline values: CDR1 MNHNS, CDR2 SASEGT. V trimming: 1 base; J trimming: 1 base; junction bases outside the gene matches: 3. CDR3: CASSEGGLAGGGTDTQYF. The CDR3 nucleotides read TGTGCCAGCAGTGAAGGGGGACTAGCGGGGGGAGGCACAGATACGCAGTATTTT.

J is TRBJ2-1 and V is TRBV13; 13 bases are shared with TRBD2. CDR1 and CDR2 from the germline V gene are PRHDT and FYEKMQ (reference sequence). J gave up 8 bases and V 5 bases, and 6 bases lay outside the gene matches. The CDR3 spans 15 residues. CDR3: CASSAWTSGGDEQFF. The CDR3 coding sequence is TGTGCCAGCAGCGCCTGGACTAGCGGGGGCGATGAGCAGTTCTTC.

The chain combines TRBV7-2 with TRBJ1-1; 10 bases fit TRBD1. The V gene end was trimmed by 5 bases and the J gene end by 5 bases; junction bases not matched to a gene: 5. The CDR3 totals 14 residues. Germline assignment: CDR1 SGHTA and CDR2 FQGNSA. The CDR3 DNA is TGTGCCAGCAGCCGCGGACAGGGGGGTACTGAAGCTTTCTTT. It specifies CASSRGQGGTEAFF.

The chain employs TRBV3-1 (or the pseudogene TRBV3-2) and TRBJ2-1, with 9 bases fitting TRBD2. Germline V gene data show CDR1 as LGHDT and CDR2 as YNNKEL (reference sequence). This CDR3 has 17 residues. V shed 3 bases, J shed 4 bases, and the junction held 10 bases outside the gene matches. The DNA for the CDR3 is TGTGCCAGCAGCCATTCCCCAGCGGGGGGCGTGTACAATGAGCAGTTCTTC. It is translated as CASSHSPAGGVYNEQFF.

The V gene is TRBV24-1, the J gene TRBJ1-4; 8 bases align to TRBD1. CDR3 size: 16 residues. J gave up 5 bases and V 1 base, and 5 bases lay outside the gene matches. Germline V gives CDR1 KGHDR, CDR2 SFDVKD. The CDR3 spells CATSDFGTGLNEKLFF. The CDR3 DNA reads TGTGCCACCAGTGATTTTGGGACAGGATTAAATGAAAAACTGTTTTTT.

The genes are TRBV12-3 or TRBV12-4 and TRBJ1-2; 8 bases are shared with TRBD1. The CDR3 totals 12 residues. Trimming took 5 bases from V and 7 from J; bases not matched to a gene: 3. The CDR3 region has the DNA TGTGCCAGCAGTGCGGACAGGGCTGGCTACACCTTC. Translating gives CASSADRAGYTF.

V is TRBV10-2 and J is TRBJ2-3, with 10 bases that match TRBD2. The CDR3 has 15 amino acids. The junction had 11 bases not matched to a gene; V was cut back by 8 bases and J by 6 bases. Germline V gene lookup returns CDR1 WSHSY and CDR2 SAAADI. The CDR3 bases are TGCGCCAGCTCACACAGCGGGGGGGCCAGGGATACGCAGTATTTT. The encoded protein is CASSHSGGARDTQYF.

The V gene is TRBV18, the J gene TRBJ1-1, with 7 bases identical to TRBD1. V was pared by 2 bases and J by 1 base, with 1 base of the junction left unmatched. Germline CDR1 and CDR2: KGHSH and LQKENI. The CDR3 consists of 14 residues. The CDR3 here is CASSPGTENTEAFF. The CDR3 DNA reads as TGTGCCAGCTCACCAGGGACAGAGAACACTGAAGCTTTCTTT. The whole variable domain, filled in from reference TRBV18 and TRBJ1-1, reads NAGVMQNPRHLVRRRGQEARLRCSPMKGHSHVYWYRQLPEEGLKFMVYLQKENIIDESGMPKERFSAEFPKEGPSILRIQQVVRGDSAAYFCASSPGTENTEAFFGQGTRLTVV.

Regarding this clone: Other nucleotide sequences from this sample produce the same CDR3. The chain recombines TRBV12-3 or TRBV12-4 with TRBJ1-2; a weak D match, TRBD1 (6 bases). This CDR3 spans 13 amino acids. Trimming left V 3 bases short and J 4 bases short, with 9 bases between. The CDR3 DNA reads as TGTGCCAGCAGTTTGGGGACACTCTATGGCTACACCTTC. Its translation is CASSLGTLYGYTF.

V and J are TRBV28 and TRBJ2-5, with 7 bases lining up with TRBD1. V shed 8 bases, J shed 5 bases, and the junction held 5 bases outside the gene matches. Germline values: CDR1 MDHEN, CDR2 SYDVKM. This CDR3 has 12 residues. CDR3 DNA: TGTGCCAGCTCGGGACAGCGGGAGACCCAGTACTTC. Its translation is CASSGQRETQYF. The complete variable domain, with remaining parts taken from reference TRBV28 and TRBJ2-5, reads DVKVTQSSRYLVKRTGEKVFLECVQDMDHENMFWYRQDPGLGLRLIYFSYDVKMKEKGDIPEGYSVSREKKERFSLILESASTNQTSMYLCASSGQRETQYFGPGTRLLVL.

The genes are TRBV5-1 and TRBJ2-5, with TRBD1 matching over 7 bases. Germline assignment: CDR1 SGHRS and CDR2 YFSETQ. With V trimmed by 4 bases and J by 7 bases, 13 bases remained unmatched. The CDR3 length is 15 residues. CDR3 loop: CASSPGQSPGGTQYF. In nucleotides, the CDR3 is TGCGCCAGCAGCCCGGGACAGTCGCCCGGAGGGACCCAGTACTTC.

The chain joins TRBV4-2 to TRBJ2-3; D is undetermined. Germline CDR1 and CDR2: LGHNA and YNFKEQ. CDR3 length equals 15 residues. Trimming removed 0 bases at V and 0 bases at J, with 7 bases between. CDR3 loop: CASSQEGRSTDTQYF. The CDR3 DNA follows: TGTGCCAGCAGCCAAGAGGGCAGGAGCACAGATACGCAGTATTTT.

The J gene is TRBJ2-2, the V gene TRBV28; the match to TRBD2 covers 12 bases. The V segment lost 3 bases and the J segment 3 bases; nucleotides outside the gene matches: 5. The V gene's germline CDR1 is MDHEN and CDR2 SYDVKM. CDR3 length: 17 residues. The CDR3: CASSLLAGGPDTGELFF. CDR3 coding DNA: TGTGCCAGCAGTTTGCTAGCGGGGGGGCCGGACACCGGGGAGCTGTTTTTT.

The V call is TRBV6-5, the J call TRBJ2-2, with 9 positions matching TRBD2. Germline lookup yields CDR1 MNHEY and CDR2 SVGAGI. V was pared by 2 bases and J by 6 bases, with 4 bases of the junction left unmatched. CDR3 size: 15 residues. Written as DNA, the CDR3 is TGTGCCAGCAGTTACCGCGGGAGGGAGGCCGGGGAGCTGTTTTTT. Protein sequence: CASSYRGREAGELFF.

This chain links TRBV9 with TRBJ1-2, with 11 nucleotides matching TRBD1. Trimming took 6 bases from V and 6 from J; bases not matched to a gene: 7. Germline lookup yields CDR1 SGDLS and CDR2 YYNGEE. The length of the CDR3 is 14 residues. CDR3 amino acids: CASTPGGQGDGYTF. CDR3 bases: TGTGCCAGCACCCCCGGGGGACAGGGGGATGGCTACACCTTC.

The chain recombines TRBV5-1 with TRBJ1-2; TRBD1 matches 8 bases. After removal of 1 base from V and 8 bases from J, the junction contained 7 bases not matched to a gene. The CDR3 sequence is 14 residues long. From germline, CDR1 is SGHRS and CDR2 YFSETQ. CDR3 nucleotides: TGCGCCAGCAGCTTGTGGGGACAGGAATTCGGCTACACCTTC. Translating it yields CASSLWGQEFGYTF.

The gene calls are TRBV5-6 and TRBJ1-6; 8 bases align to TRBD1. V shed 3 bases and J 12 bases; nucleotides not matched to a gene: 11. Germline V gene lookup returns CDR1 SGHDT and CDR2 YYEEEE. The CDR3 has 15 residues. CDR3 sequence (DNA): TGTGCCAGCAGCTACCTACAGGGGGTTGGAAGACCCCTCCACTTT. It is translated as CASSYLQGVGRPLHF. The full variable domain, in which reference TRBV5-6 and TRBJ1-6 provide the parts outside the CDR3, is DAGVTQSPTHLIKTRGQQVTLRCSPKSGHDTVSWYQQALGQGPQFIFQYYEEEERQRGNFPDRFSGHQFPNYSSELNVNALLLGDSALYLCASSYLQGVGRPLHFGNGTRLTVT.

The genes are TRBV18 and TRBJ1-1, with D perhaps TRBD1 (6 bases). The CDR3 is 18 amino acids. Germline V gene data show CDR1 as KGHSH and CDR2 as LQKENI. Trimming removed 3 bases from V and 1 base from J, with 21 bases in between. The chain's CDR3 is CASSPFRGGPSSNTEAFF. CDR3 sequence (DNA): TGTGCCAGCTCACCGTTCCGCGGGGGCCCCAGTTCGAACACTGAAGCTTTCTTT. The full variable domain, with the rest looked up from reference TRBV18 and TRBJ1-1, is NAGVMQNPRHLVRRRGQEARLRCSPMKGHSHVYWYRQLPEEGLKFMVYLQKENIIDESGMPKERFSAEFPKEGPSILRIQQVVRGDSAAYFCASSPFRGGPSSNTEAFFGQGTRLTVV.

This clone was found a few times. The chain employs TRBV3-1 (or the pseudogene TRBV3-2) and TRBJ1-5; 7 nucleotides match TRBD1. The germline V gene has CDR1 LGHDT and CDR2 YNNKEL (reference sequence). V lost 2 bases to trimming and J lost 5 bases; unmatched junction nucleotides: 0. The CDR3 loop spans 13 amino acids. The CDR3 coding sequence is TGTGCCAGCAGCCAACAGGGGGATCAGCCCCAGCATTTT. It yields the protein CASSQQGDQPQHF.

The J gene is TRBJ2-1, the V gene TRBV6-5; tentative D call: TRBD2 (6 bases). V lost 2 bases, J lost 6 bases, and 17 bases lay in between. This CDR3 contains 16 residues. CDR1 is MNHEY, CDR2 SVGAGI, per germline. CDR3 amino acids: CASSYRGRDKGNEQFF. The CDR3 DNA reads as TGTGCCAGCAGTTACCGTGGGCGGGATAAGGGCAATGAGCAGTTCTTC.

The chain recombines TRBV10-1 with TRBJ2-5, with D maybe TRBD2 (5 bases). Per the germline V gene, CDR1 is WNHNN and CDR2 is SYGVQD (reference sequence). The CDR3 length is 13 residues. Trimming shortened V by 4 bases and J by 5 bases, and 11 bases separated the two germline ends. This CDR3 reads CASSGGSPETQYF. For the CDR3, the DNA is TGCGCCAGCAGTGGTGGGAGTCCGGAGACCCAGTACTTC.

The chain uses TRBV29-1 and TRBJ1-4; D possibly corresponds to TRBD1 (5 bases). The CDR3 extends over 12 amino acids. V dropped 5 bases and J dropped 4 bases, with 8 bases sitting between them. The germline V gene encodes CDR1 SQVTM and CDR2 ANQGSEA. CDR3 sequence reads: CSVRQGNEKLFF. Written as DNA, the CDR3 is TGCAGCGTTCGGCAGGGTAATGAAAAACTGTTTTTT.

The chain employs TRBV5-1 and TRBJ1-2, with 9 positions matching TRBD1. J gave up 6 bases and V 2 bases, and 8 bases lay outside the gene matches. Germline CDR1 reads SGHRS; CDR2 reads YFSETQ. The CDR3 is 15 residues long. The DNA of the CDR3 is TGCGCCAGCAGCTTAGAGGACAGGGGAAGACATGGCTACACCTTC. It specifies CASSLEDRGRHGYTF.

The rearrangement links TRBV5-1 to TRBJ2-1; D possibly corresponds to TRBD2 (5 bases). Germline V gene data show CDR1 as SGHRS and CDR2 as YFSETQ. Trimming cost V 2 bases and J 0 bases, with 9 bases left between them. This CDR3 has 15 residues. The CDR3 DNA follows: TGCGCCAGCAGCTTAGAGGGAAGCTCCTACAATGAGCAGTTCTTC. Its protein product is CASSLEGSSYNEQFF.

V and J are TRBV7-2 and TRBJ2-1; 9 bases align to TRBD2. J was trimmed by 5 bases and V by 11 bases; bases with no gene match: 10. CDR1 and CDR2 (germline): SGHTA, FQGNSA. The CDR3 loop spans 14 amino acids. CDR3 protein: CAGSAGGLHNEQFF. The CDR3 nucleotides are TGTGCCGGCTCCGCGGGAGGGCTCCACAATGAGCAGTTCTTC.

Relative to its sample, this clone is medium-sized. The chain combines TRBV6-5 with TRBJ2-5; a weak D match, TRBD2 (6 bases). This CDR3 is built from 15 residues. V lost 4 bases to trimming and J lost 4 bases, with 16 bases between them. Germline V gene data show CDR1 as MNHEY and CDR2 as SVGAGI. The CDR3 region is CASSSETSSIETQYF. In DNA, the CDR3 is TGTGCCAGCAGTTCTGAGACTAGTTCGATAGAGACCCAGTACTTC.